The rows below give T cell receptor beta chains drawn from one sample of a study of response to subunit inactivated influenza vaccine. TCRdb fed the RT-PCR reads into MiXCR, producing one record per CDR3 protein. The sample holds more than 250,000 distinct CDR3 sequences; 20% to 25% are singletons and the top ten take more than 8.5%. The sample was PBMCs from blood, taken less than 22 months after vaccination. These receptor sequences come from a man in his fifties or sixties who received an inactivated influenza vaccine. Each CDR3 is given with its conserved first and last residue. The D gene is left open where the match is weak. Size is omitted from some rows. Given values are once, few, many or a class for expanded clones.

V gene	D gene	clone size	J gene	CDR3 DNA	CDR3 protein
TRBV5-1	NA	few	TRBJ1-1	TGCGCCAGCAGCTTGGTCTTAGGGCGGGACACTGAAGCTTTCTTT	CASSLVLGRDTEAFF
TRBV21-1	NA	many	TRBJ1-5	TGTGCCACCGCGGCGTGGGACAGGGGGGACCATAGCAATCAGCCCCAGCATTTT	CATAAWDRGDHSNQPQHF
TRBV20-1	TRBD1	NA	TRBJ1-2	TGCAGTGCTTCCAGGGGGTTCTATGGCTACACCTTC	CSASRGFYGYTF
TRBV6-1	NA	NA	TRBJ1-5	TGTGCCAGCAGTGCGTGGCACAATCAGCCCCAGCATTTT	CASSAWHNQPQHF
TRBV7-2	NA	many	TRBJ2-2	TGTGCCAGCAGCTTAGACAGATACACCGGGGAGCTGTTTTTT	CASSLDRYTGELFF
TRBV20-1	TRBD1	many	TRBJ1-1	TGCAGTGCTAGTCCGACAGGGTTGAACACTGAAGCTTTCTTT	CSASPTGLNTEAFF
TRBV5-1	TRBD1	many	TRBJ1-4	TGCGCCAGCAGCTTGGTGACAGGGGCAACTAATGAAAAACTGTTTTTT	CASSLVTGATNEKLFF
TRBV5-5	TRBD1	NA	TRBJ2-7	TGTGCCAGCAGCTTGGAGGGACAGGGTCTGGAGCAGCAGTACTTC	CASSLEGQGLEQQYF
TRBV4-3	NA	few	TRBJ1-4	TGCGCCAGCAGCCAAGATCCCCCAGGGACAACTAATGAAAAACTGTTTTTT	CASSQDPPGTTNEKLFF
TRBV5-1	TRBD1	few	TRBJ1-4	TGCGCCAGCAGCCAAAGGACAGGGTCAACTAATGAAAAACTGTTTTTT	CASSQRTGSTNEKLFF
TRBV2	NA	NA	TRBJ1-2	TGTGCCAGCAGTTCCGCAAGGGGCGGCTACACCTTC	CASSSARGGYTF
TRBV7-2	TRBD1	NA	TRBJ1-2	TGTGCCAGCAGCTTACTCCAGGGGGGAAACTATGGCTACACCTTC	CASSLLQGGNYGYTF
TRBV6-2/TRBV6-3	NA	NA	TRBJ2-7	TGTGCCAGCAGTTACTCCCCGAACTACGAGCAGTACTTC	CASSYSPNYEQYF
TRBV4-3	NA	NA	TRBJ1-4	TGCGCCAGCAGCCAAGAGACAGTGCAGTCGGGTGAAAAACTGTTTTTT	CASSQETVQSGEKLFF
TRBV5-1	TRBD1	many	TRBJ1-1	TGCGCCAGCAGCTGGAGGGACAGAAGGACCACTGAAGCTTTCTTT	CASSWRDRRTTEAFF
TRBV4-2	NA	few	TRBJ2-3	TGTGCCAGCAGCCAAGAAGGGCTGGGCCTCCTGGATACGCAGTATTTT	CASSQEGLGLLDTQYF
TRBV20-1	NA	NA	TRBJ1-2	TGCAGTGCTAGAGAACAGGGTTATGGCTACACCTTC	CSAREQGYGYTF
TRBV5-1	TRBD1	many	TRBJ1-1	TGCGCCAGCAGCATCGGACAGGGGGTTAACACTGAAGCTTTCTTT	CASSIGQGVNTEAFF
TRBV5-5	TRBD2	NA	TRBJ2-7	TGTGCCAGCAGCGAGAGACTAGCGGGAACCTACGAGCAGTACTTC	CASSERLAGTYEQYF
TRBV21-1	NA	NA	TRBJ2-7	TGTGCCAGCAGATTCCAGGGCGGCCGGGACTCCTCCTACGAGCAGTACTTC	CASRFQGGRDSSYEQYF
TRBV18	TRBD1	NA	TRBJ1-2	TGTGCCAGCTCAAAGGACAGGGGGAATGGCTACACCTTC	CASSKDRGNGYTF
TRBV5-1	TRBD1	few	TRBJ1-1	TGCGCCAGCGGACCGGGACAGACAAACACTGAAGCTTTCTTT	CASGPGQTNTEAFF
TRBV7-9	NA	few	TRBJ1-1	TGTGCCAGCAGCCCCAGGGCTTCGAACACTGAAGCTTTCTTT	CASSPRASNTEAFF
TRBV24-1	TRBD1	NA	TRBJ1-1	TGTGCCACCAGGGTCAAGGACAGCCCAGCAGGGGGGAACACTGAAGCTTTCTTT	CATRVKDSPAGGNTEAFF
TRBV5-1	NA	NA	TRBJ2-3	TGCGCCAGCAGCCCCCGGTCGAGGGGGGTCACAGATACGCAGTATTTT	CASSPRSRGVTDTQYF
TRBV20-1	TRBD2	NA	TRBJ2-2	TGCAGTGCTAGAGACCCCCGAGCGGGAGGCGGCGGGGAGCTGTTTTTT	CSARDPRAGGGGELFF
TRBV2	TRBD1	NA	TRBJ1-1	TGTGCCACTTCGACAGGGCTGGTGTCTGAAGCTTTCTTT	CATSTGLVSEAFF
TRBV20-1	NA	many	TRBJ1-5	TGCAGTGCCCAGCCCCTCCGGGTGGATAGCAATCAGCCCCAGCATTTT	CSAQPLRVDSNQPQHF
TRBV12-3/TRBV12-4	NA	few	TRBJ1-6	TGTGCCAGCACTTTTGGAGTCCTCCATAATTCACCCCTCCACTTT	CASTFGVLHNSPLHF
TRBV5-1	NA	NA	TRBJ2-5	TGCGCCAGCAGCGCGGGACAGCAAGAGACCCAGTACTTC	CASSAGQQETQYF
TRBV13	TRBD1	few	TRBJ2-3	TGTGCCAGCAGCTTAAGACAGGGTTCAGATACGCAGTATTTT	CASSLRQGSDTQYF
TRBV3-1	NA	NA	TRBJ1-1	TGTGCCAGCAGCCAAGGATTTGTGAACACTGAAGCTTTCTTT	CASSQGFVNTEAFF
TRBV5-1	NA	NA	TRBJ1-2	TGCGCCAGCAAGAGTGGGGGAAGTGGCGATGGCTACACCTTC	CASKSGGSGDGYTF
TRBV7-2	NA	few	TRBJ1-1	TGTGCCAGCAGCTCCAGGACAGTGAGGAACACTGAAGCTTTCTTT	CASSSRTVRNTEAFF
TRBV29-1	NA	NA	TRBJ2-7	TGCAGCGTTGAATTGGTGCTAAACACTTCCTACGAGCAGTACTTC	CSVELVLNTSYEQYF
TRBV12-3/TRBV12-4	NA	NA	TRBJ1-5	TGTGCCAGCAGTTTAGATACGAACAATCAGCCCCAGCATTTT	CASSLDTNNQPQHF
TRBV12-3/TRBV12-4	NA	NA	TRBJ1-5	TGTGCCAGCAGCCTCGGTAGTTATCAGGCCCAGCATTTT	CASSLGSYQAQHF
TRBV2	TRBD1	few	TRBJ1-5	TGTGCCAGCAGCGGGGACAGTTACAATCAGCCCCAGCATTTT	CASSGDSYNQPQHF
TRBV7-2	NA	NA	TRBJ2-7	TGTGCCAGCAGCATAGAGAGGGGTATCAACGAGCAGTACTTC	CASSIERGINEQYF
TRBV6-2/TRBV6-3	NA	NA	TRBJ1-1	TGTGCCAGCAGTTACTCGAATGGAGTGGGAGCTTTCTTT	CASSYSNGVGAFF
TRBV28	NA	many	TRBJ1-2	TGTGCCAGCAGTTCTTCAGGACCCGCCGCGGGCTACACCTTC	CASSSSGPAAGYTF
TRBV10-3	NA	NA	TRBJ2-3	TGTGCCATCAGGACCCCGGGGTCGAGGACAGATACGCAGTATTTT	CAIRTPGSRTDTQYF
TRBV3-1	NA	many	TRBJ1-6	TGTGCCAGCAGCCAAGCGCAGGGGAATTCACCCCTCCACTTT	CASSQAQGNSPLHF
TRBV5-1	NA	few	TRBJ2-7	TGCGCCAGCAGCTTGTTGGCCGGAGACTACGAGCAGTACTTC	CASSLLAGDYEQYF
TRBV30	NA	NA	TRBJ1-2	TGTGCCTGGAGTTTTTCTTGGAACTATGGCTACACCTTC	CAWSFSWNYGYTF
TRBV28	NA	many	TRBJ2-7	TGTGCCAGCAATCCAGGACACACATCCTACGAGCAGTACTTC	CASNPGHTSYEQYF
TRBV6-1	NA	few	TRBJ1-2	TGTGCCAGCAAAAATCGGGGGAAGGCAGGCTATGGCTACACCTTC	CASKNRGKAGYGYTF
TRBV4-2	TRBD1	once	TRBJ2-7	TGTGCCAGCAGCCAAGATACCCGGGACAGGGTAAATAGGGAGCAGTACTTC	CASSQDTRDRVNREQYF
TRBV19	NA	NA	TRBJ1-6	TGTGCCAGTAGTATCGTCGGATATAATTCACCCCTCCACTTT	CASSIVGYNSPLHF
TRBV12-3/TRBV12-4	NA	NA	TRBJ1-2	TGTGCCAGCAGTTTGGCGGCAGGGAGTATTGGCTACACCTTC	CASSLAAGSIGYTF